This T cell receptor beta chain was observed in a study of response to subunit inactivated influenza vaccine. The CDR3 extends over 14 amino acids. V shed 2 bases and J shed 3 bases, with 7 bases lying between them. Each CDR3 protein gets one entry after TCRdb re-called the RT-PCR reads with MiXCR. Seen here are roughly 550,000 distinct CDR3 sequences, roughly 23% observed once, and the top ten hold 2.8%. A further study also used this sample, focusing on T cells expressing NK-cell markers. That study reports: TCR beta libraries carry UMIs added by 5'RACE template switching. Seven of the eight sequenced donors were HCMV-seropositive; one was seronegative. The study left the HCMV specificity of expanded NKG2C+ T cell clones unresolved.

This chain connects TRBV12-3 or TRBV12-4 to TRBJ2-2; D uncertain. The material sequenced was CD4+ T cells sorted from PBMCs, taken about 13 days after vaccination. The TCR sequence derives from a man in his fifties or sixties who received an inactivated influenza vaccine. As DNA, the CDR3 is TGTGCCAGCAGTTTAAGGACCTACACCGGGGAGCTGTTTTTT. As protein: CASSLRTYTGELFF.